This TCR beta chain appears in the sequencing data of a study of CDR3 diversity in severe acne. Looked up from germline, CDR1 is SQVTM and CDR2 is ANQGSEA. V was clipped by 3 bases and J by 2 bases, with 4 bases between them. The CDR3 length is 11 residues. MiXCR was run by TCRdb on the PCR reads, yielding one entry per CDR3 protein. The sample has 97,000 or so distinct CDR3 sequences; about half are singletons. Sequencing used blood. This TCR was sampled from a male donor with acne. The V gene is TRBV29-1, the J gene TRBJ1-2, with unresolved D. CDR3 DNA sequence: TGCAGCGTTGAGTTGAACTATGGCTACACCTTC. Translation gives CSVELNYGYTF.